Listed here is a single T cell receptor beta chain. The antigen remains unidentified. There are 15 residues in the CDR3. CDR1 and CDR2 (germline): SGHVS, FQNEAQ. Trimming cost V 1 base and J 0 bases, with 10 bases left between them. Generated by immunoSEQ multiplex PCR, the TCRdb table keeps only in-frame clones and is missing some. Of about 120,000 clones listed, about nine tenths are singletons. The sample comes from a study of T cell responses to AZD1222 COVID-19 vaccine. Study-wide findings and caveats: Spike-spanning, vaccine-associated CD4 TCRs were dominant at 160-218 and 743-854. Elevations in Spike-specific TCR breadth and depth followed administration of two AZD1222 doses. Donors, mostly white British, included more females; clonal diversity was possibly underestimated.

The sequencing here drew on peripheral blood, taken 28 days after the second AZD1222 dose. The chain recombines TRBV7-8 with TRBJ2-7; D is possibly TRBD2 (5 bases). This TCR derives from an adult who received the AZD1222 COVID-19 vaccine. CDR3 in DNA: TGTGCCAGCAGCTTAGTACGGGGTCCCTCCTACGAGCAGTACTTC. Amino acid sequence: CASSLVRGPSYEQYF.